In its sample, the clone carrying this T cell receptor (beta chain) was seen many times. Its cognate antigen is unknown. The sample comes from a study of T-cell reconstitution after alpha-beta-depleted transplantation in children. Study findings and constraints: Reported findings indicate that, about two months after transplant, alpha-beta T cells came from several hundred expanded clones, which were derived from non-depleted graft cells. The study traced high day-60 TCRbeta diversity in some patients to surviving recipient T cells and thymic progenitors. A year post-transplant, T-cell counts and diversity derived mostly from newly produced T cells.

CDR1 is SEHNR, CDR2 FQNEAQ, per germline (reference sequence). The length of the CDR3 is 14 residues. Trimming took 1 base from V and 7 from J; bases not matched to a gene: 3. Unique molecular identifiers were incorporated when the TCRbeta library was constructed. In TCRdb, the PCR reads were re-called with MiXCR into one record per CDR3 protein. The table includes a few hundred thousand distinct CDR3 sequences, roughly 7.8% detected once. The sequences come from peripheral blood, collected 360 days after TCRalphabeta/CD19-depleted stem cell transplant. V usage is TRBV7-9 and J usage is TRBJ1-2; 10 bases are a match to TRBD1. The TCR originated in a female patient under 10 years old who had a stem cell transplant for Fanconi anemia, so the T cells may come from the graft donor. The CDR3 loop is CASSLGQGALGYTF. DNA for the CDR3: TGTGCCAGCAGCTTAGGACAGGGGGCGCTTGGCTACACCTTC.